This TCR beta chain was profiled in a study of blood T cells in healthy people across ages. The CDR3 sequence is 16 residues long. V gave up 0 bases and J gave up 4 bases; unmatched junction bases: 8. Germline assignment: CDR1 DFQATT and CDR2 SNEGSKA (reference sequence). This clonotype was counted a few times. Its specificity is not known. Combining a sample-barcoded 5' primer with a J-beta primer mix, a second PCR ran for roughly 6 to 12 cycles. TCRdb re-called the 5' RACE reads through MiXCR, storing one row per CDR3 protein. The sample has about 570,000 distinct CDR3 sequences, roughly 28% seen once. General study results and limits: A greater number of naive CD4+ cells and higher diversity distinguished long-lived donors from aged donors.

This chain connects TRBV20-1 to TRBJ2-1; 8 nucleotides agree with TRBD1. Source material: blood. The sequence derives from a woman aged 70-85 years in good health. The CDR3 coding sequence is TGCAGTGCTAGAGATCAAGGGACAGGTTCTTACAATGAGCAGTTCTTC. The encoded protein is CSARDQGTGSYNEQFF.